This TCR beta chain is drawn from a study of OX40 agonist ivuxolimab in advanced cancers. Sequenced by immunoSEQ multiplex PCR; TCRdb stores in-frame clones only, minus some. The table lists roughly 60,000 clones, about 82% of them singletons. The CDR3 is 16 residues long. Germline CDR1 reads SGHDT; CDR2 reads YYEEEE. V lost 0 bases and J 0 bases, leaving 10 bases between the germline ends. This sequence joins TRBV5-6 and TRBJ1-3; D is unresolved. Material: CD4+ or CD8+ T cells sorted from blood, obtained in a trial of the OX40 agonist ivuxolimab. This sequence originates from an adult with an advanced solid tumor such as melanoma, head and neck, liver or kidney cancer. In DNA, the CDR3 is TGTGCCAGCAGCTTGGGGGGAGGCCTCTCTGGAAACACCATATATTTT. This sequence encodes CASSLGGGLSGNTIYF.